The 27 T cell receptor beta chains in this list originate from one sample, sequenced in a study of T-cell reconstitution after alpha-beta-depleted transplantation in children. TCRbeta library construction was performed incorporating unique molecular identifiers. TCRdb re-analysed the PCR reads in MiXCR, keeping a single row per CDR3 protein. The data hold some 550,000 distinct CDR3 sequences, with 23% observed a single time. Specimen: PBMCs, mostly from graft donor cells, collected 360 days after TCRalphabeta/CD19-depleted stem cell transplant. These receptors were collected from a boy in the first two years of life who had a stem cell transplant for acute myeloid leukemia, so the T cells may come from the graft donor.

This clonotype was seen ten or more times. This rearrangement joins TRBV6-5 to TRBJ1-1; 8 bases align to TRBD1. CDR3 size: 13 residues. J was trimmed by 2 bases and V by 9 bases; bases with no gene match: 5. Germline CDR1 reads MNHEY; CDR2 reads SVGAGI. The CDR3 DNA reads TGTGCCAGTGGGACAGGATTTAACACTGAAGCTTTCTTT. This gives the protein CASGTGFNTEAFF.

This clonotype has just a few counts. The chain uses TRBV5-1 and TRBJ2-1; 7 nucleotides line up with TRBD1. The CDR3 is made up of 13 amino acids. J was trimmed by 8 bases and V by 4 bases; bases with no gene match: 6. Germline-derived CDR1 and CDR2 are SGHRS and YFSETQ. The CDR3, as DNA: TGCGCCAGCAGCGCTGACAGGGTGCATGAGCAGTTCTTC. Protein: CASSADRVHEQFF.

This clonotype came up many times. The chain couples TRBV10-3 to TRBJ2-4; D might be TRBD1 (5 bases). Germline CDR1 is ENHRY and CDR2 is SYGVKD. Deletions cut 5 bases from V and 4 bases from J, with 15 bases between. This CDR3 comprises 15 residues. This CDR3 is CAISTGEAPKNIQYF. CDR3 sequence (DNA): TGTGCCATCAGTACAGGTGAAGCACCAAAAAACATTCAGTACTTC.

This clonotype appeared a few times. The genes are TRBV20-1 and TRBJ2-7; no firm D call. The CDR3 is 11 amino acids. The germline V gene has CDR1 DFQATT and CDR2 SNEGSKA (reference sequence). V gave up 6 bases and J gave up 1 base, with 7 bases separating them. CDR3 protein: CSALWSYEQYV. The CDR3 DNA sequence: TGCAGTGCCTTATGGTCCTACGAGCAGTACGTC.

The sample holds many counts of this clonotype. The chain couples TRBV20-1 to TRBJ2-3, with 8 nucleotides matching TRBD2. The germline V gene encodes CDR1 DFQATT and CDR2 SNEGSKA (reference sequence). The trim removed 0 bases at V and 5 bases at J, leaving 7 bases unmatched. The CDR3 extends over 15 amino acids. CDR3 coding DNA: TGCAGTGCTAGAGATCGCGGGGGGAGAGAAGATACGCAGTATTTT. It specifies CSARDRGGREDTQYF.

The V gene is TRBV6-5, the J gene TRBJ1-1; no clear D. The CDR3 sequence is 16 residues long. V was trimmed by 0 bases and J by 3 bases, leaving 14 bases between them. Germline lookup yields CDR1 MNHEY and CDR2 SVGAGI. The DNA of the CDR3 is TGTGCCAGCAGTTACTCGGTGCGGAGAAGGGACACTGAAGCTTTCTTT. This translates into CASSYSVRRRDTEAFF.

V usage is TRBV24-1 and J usage is TRBJ1-4, with D possibly TRBD1 on 6 matching bases. Germline loops: CDR1 KGHDR, CDR2 SFDVKD. The CDR3 contains 13 residues. Trimming removed 1 base at V and 12 bases at J, with 11 bases between. CDR3 coding DNA: TGTGCCACCAGTGATTTACCGGACAGCCAACTGTTTTTT. It specifies CATSDLPDSQLFF.

The chain uses TRBV2 and TRBJ1-5; TRBD1 might be the D (6 bases). The V gene lost 1 base and the J gene lost 6 bases, with 16 bases spanning the gap. The CDR3 has 16 amino acids. Germline loops: CDR1 SNHLY, CDR2 FYNNEI. The CDR3 DNA follows: TGTGCCAGCAGTGAAGGGTCTGGGGGCTCCCCTCAGCCCCAGCATTTT. Residues: CASSEGSGGSPQPQHF.

This clonotype was seen many times. This chain links TRBV4-1 with TRBJ2-4; possibly TRBD2 for D (5 bases). This CDR3 region has 13 residues. Germline V gene sequence: CDR1 MGHRA, CDR2 YSYEKL. V gave up 0 bases and J gave up 6 bases, with 6 bases separating them. CDR3 coding DNA: TGCGCCAGCAGCCAAGATCGGGGAAACATTCAGTACTTC. Protein: CASSQDRGNIQYF.

The rearrangement joins TRBV6-2 or TRBV6-3 to TRBJ2-3; D is undetermined. Germline-derived CDR1 and CDR2 are MNHEY and SVGEGT. V was pared by 2 bases and J by 2 bases, with 8 bases between. There are 14 residues in the CDR3. The CDR3 reads CASSYVLLTDTQYF. The CDR3 DNA reads as TGTGCCAGCAGTTACGTCCTCCTCACAGATACGCAGTATTTT.

Concerning this clonotype: An end of the junction does not agree with germline; a read error may underlie this. V is TRBV2 and J is TRBJ1-2; 7 nucleotides match TRBD1. CDR3 size: 14 residues. CDR1 and CDR2 (germline): SNHLY, FYNNEI. The CDR3 region is CTSCAGTAFYGYTF. The CDR3 nucleotides are TGTACCAGCTGTGCCGGGACAGCTTTCTATGGCTACACCTTC.

The V call is TRBV6-1, the J call TRBJ2-7, with 8 bases that match TRBD1. This CDR3 contains 13 residues. Trimming at V came to 6 bases and at J to 2 bases, leaving 3 bases not matched to a gene. From germline, CDR1 is MNHNS and CDR2 SASEGT. The CDR3 reads CASRSGGAYEQYF. The DNA for the CDR3 is TGTGCCAGCAGGTCAGGGGGCGCCTACGAGCAGTACTTC.

This clonotype was detected many times. J is TRBJ1-2 and V is TRBV29-1; TRBD1 matches at 8 bases. Germline V lookup: CDR1 SQVTM, CDR2 ANQGSEA. J was trimmed by 4 bases and V by 6 bases; bases with no gene match: 1. The length of the CDR3 is 11 residues. The CDR3 coding sequence is TGCAGCGTCGACAGGGGCTATGGCTACACCTTC. Its translation: CSVDRGYGYTF.

This clonotype came up a few times. The chain employs TRBV20-1 and TRBJ1-2, with D tentatively TRBD1 (6 bases). The CDR3 consists of 13 residues. With 0 bases removed from V and 13 bases from J, the gap between germline ends came to 18 bases. CDR1 DFQATT and CDR2 SNEGSKA come from the germline V gene (reference sequence). In DNA, the CDR3 is TGCAGTGCTAGAGATTGGGACAAGCGATCCTGCACCTTC. Amino acid sequence: CSARDWDKRSCTF.

Only a few counts were recorded for this clonotype. The rearrangement uses TRBV20-1 and TRBJ2-1; no clear D gene. Per the germline V gene, CDR1 is DFQATT and CDR2 is SNEGSKA (reference sequence). V dropped 6 bases and J dropped 10 bases, with 10 bases sitting between them. This CDR3 has 10 residues. The CDR3 region has the DNA TGCAGTGCACAGACTCGGGAGCAGTTCTTC. Translating gives CSAQTREQFF.

This clonotype occurred a few times. The V and J genes are TRBV20-1 and TRBJ2-5, with a possible D match to TRBD1 (6 bases). Germline V gene data show CDR1 as DFQATT and CDR2 as SNEGSKA (reference sequence). The V gene lost 1 base and the J gene lost 5 bases, with 14 bases spanning the gap. CDR3 size: 14 residues. The CDR3 protein is CSARGGPVVETQYF. CDR3 in DNA: TGCAGTGCTAGAGGGGGGCCGGTGGTGGAGACCCAGTACTTC.

This clonotype was seen repeatedly, ten times or more. The V and J genes are TRBV12-3 or TRBV12-4 and TRBJ2-1, with 7 bases that match TRBD1. This CDR3 is 14 amino acids long. Trimming at V came to 5 bases and at J to 4 bases, leaving 5 bases not matched to a gene. The CDR3 loop is CASSGRGFYNEQFF. The CDR3 DNA follows: TGTGCCAGCAGTGGCAGGGGGTTTTACAATGAGCAGTTCTTC.

This clonotype was seen a few times. The chain employs TRBV20-1 and TRBJ2-7; 8 nucleotides line up with TRBD1. Trimming at V came to 0 bases and at J to 5 bases, leaving 6 bases not matched to a gene. Germline CDR1 is DFQATT and CDR2 is SNEGSKA (reference sequence). The CDR3 length is 14 residues. CDR3 nucleotide sequence: TGCAGTGCTAGAGAAGGACAGGGAGACCACGAGCAGTACTTC. Its translation is CSAREGQGDHEQYF.

This clonotype was counted ten times or more. The gene calls are TRBV12-3 or TRBV12-4 and TRBJ1-3; a possible D gene is TRBD1 (5 bases). The CDR3 is 13 residues long. V was pared by 6 bases and J by 3 bases, with 9 bases between. The CDR3 sequence is CASSDGHGNTIYF. The DNA of the CDR3 is TGTGCCAGCAGCGACGGACATGGAAACACCATATATTTT.

This clonotype has a handful of counts. V is TRBV6-4 and J is TRBJ2-3, with TRBD1 as a possible D gene (5 bases). The CDR3 covers 14 residues. Looked up from germline, CDR1 is MRHNA and CDR2 is SNTAGT. Trimming pared 6 bases from V and 0 bases from J, leaving 10 bases between. For the CDR3, the DNA is TGTGCCAGCAGAAAGACAGAGAGCACAGATACGCAGTATTTT. Its translation is CASRKTESTDTQYF.

This clonotype occurred many times. The gene calls are TRBV9 and TRBJ1-6, with unresolved D. Trimming left V 4 bases short and J 7 bases short, with 15 bases between. The CDR3 length is 15 residues. CDR1 and CDR2 (germline): SGDLS, YYNGEE. This CDR3 is CASSSNRTKNSPLHF. The CDR3 DNA follows: TGTGCCAGCAGCTCGAACCGTACGAAGAATTCACCCCTCCACTTT.

V and J are TRBV28 and TRBJ1-2, with no clear D. The CDR3 totals 12 residues. The V and J ends lost 1 base and 8 bases respectively, with 8 bases between them. Germline CDR1 reads MDHEN; CDR2 reads SYDVKM. CDR3 nucleotides: TGTGCCAGCAGTTTATCGCTAAAAGGCTACACCTTC. This encodes CASSLSLKGYTF.

The rearrangement links TRBV6-5 to TRBJ2-2; 8 nucleotides line up with TRBD2. Unmatched junction bases numbered 2, after V lost 2 bases and J lost 0 bases. CDR3 size: 16 residues. CDR1 MNHEY and CDR2 SVGAGI come from the germline V gene. This chain's CDR3 is CASSYRGGSNTGELFF. CDR3 nucleotide sequence: TGTGCCAGCAGTTACCGGGGGGGTTCGAACACCGGGGAGCTGTTTTTT.

Many counts were recorded for this clonotype. V and J are TRBV14 and TRBJ2-7; D may correspond to TRBD1 or TRBD2 (6 bases each). The CDR3 spans 16 residues. V lost 2 bases, J lost 0 bases, and 14 bases lay in between. Looked up from germline, CDR1 is SGHDN and CDR2 is FVKESK. The DNA for the CDR3 is TGTGCCAGCAGCCAATTAGGAGGGACATACTCCTACGAGCAGTACTTC. This codes for CASSQLGGTYSYEQYF.

This clonotype came up many times. J is TRBJ2-1 and V is TRBV13; 8 nucleotides align to TRBD2. V dropped 1 base and J dropped 1; count of bases not matched to a gene: 6. The CDR3 covers 17 residues. The germline V gene has CDR1 PRHDT and CDR2 FYEKMQ (reference sequence). The CDR3 sequence: CASSLATGGNSYNEQFF. The CDR3 nucleotides read TGTGCCAGCAGCTTAGCGACGGGGGGGAATTCCTACAATGAGCAGTTCTTC.

This clonotype was picked up many times. The V call is TRBV10-3, the J call TRBJ2-1; no definite D call. Trimming took 5 bases from V and 9 from J, leaving 8 bases between them. Germline V gives CDR1 ENHRY, CDR2 SYGVKD. This CDR3 spans 11 amino acids. The CDR3: CAISMGPEQFF. The CDR3 coding sequence is TGTGCCATCAGTATGGGTCCTGAGCAGTTCTTC.

This clonotype was observed at least ten times. The gene calls are TRBV5-6 and TRBJ2-2; TRBD1 matches 7 bases. Germline loops: CDR1 SGHDT, CDR2 YYEEEE. There are 16 residues in the CDR3. The V segment lost 8 bases and the J segment 4 bases; nucleotides outside the gene matches: 14. The CDR3, as DNA: TGTGCCAGTCCGTTCAAGGGGGCGAAAAGCACCGGGGAGCTGTTTTTT. Amino acid sequence: CASPFKGAKSTGELFF.